Given below is one T cell receptor beta chain in context. Assay: immunoSEQ multiplex PCR; the TCRdb copy retains only in-frame clones and omits some. This table has roughly 1,600 clones, around 82% appearing once. The data stem from a study of hypomethylating agent response in myelodysplastic syndrome. Germline V gene sequence: CDR1 SGHRS, CDR2 YFSETQ. The CDR3 runs 12 residues. Trimming shortened V by 5 bases and J by 1 base, and 6 bases separated the two germline ends. The sequences come from bone marrow, collected before or after starting hypomethylating agent treatment for myelodysplastic syndrome (not recorded which). This rearrangement joins TRBV5-1 to TRBJ1-1; possible D gene TRBD1, 6 bases. This TCR came from a human donor with myelodysplastic syndrome. The CDR3 DNA reads as TGCGCCAGCAGGGGGGCGAACACTGAAGCTTTCTTT. Translated, it gives CASRGANTEAFF.